This entry lists 30 T cell receptor beta chains sequenced from one sample in a study of T cell repertoires in cytomegalovirus infection. Using its own MiXCR run on the reads, TCRdb lists one record per CDR3 protein. The data contain 490,000 or so distinct CDR3 sequences, over 9% of them singletons. The sequencing input was PBMCs. Receptors originate from a human donor in good health (CMV status not recorded). Some clones in this sample may be carry-over from other donors' samples.

The V gene is TRBV12-3 or TRBV12-4, the J gene TRBJ2-7; possible D gene TRBD1, 5 bases. The CDR3 totals 13 residues. V was trimmed by 10 bases and J by 5 bases, leaving 18 bases between them. CDR3 in amino acids: CATLVAGYHEQYF. CDR3 in DNA: TGTGCCACCCTTGTGGCAGGGTACCACGAGCAGTACTTC.

This clonotype was recorded many times. CDR3 residues: CASSNAGSSTDTQYF. The CDR3 nucleotides are TGTGCCAGTAGTAATGCGGGAAGTTCCACAGATACGCAGTATTTT. The chain uses TRBV19 and TRBJ2-3; D possibly corresponds to TRBD2 (6 bases). This CDR3 spans 15 amino acids. V was trimmed by 4 bases and J by 2 bases, leaving 13 bases between them. Germline CDR1 LNHDA, CDR2 SQIVND (reference sequence).

This clonotype appeared many times. The rearrangement links TRBV27 to TRBJ2-1; TRBD2 agrees at 11 bases. The CDR3 consists of 17 residues. The trim removed 2 bases at V and 7 bases at J, leaving 10 bases unmatched. Germline CDR1 and CDR2: MNHEY and SMNVEV (reference sequence). Here the CDR3 reads CASSLLLTSGISNEQFF. DNA for the CDR3: TGTGCCAGCAGTTTACTCTTGACTAGCGGGATCTCTAATGAGCAGTTCTTC.

This clonotype has ten or more counts. CDR3 DNA: TGTGCCAGCTCAACGAGAAAAGTTGCAACTAATGAAAAACTGTTTTTT. Translation gives CASSTRKVATNEKLFF. The rearrangement uses TRBV18 and TRBJ1-4; no clear D gene. V was clipped by 5 bases and J by 0 bases, with 13 bases between them. This CDR3 is 16 amino acids long. Germline assignment: CDR1 KGHSH and CDR2 LQKENI. Variable domain in full (rest from reference TRBV18 and TRBJ1-4): NAGVMQNPRHLVRRRGQEARLRCSPMKGHSHVYWYRQLPEEGLKFMVYLQKENIIDESGMPKERFSAEFPKEGPSILRIQQVVRGDSAAYFCASSTRKVATNEKLFFGSGTQLSVL.

The chain combines TRBV7-9 with TRBJ1-5; tentatively, D is TRBD1 (5 bases). V lost 4 bases and J lost 2, with 15 bases in between. The length of the CDR3 is 16 residues. CDR1 SEHNR and CDR2 FQNEAQ come from the germline V gene (reference sequence). The CDR3 sequence is CASSSWRGAGNQPQHF. The CDR3 DNA sequence: TGTGCCAGCAGCTCCTGGAGAGGGGCAGGCAATCAGCCCCAGCATTTT.

The table lists this clonotype with many counts. The chain uses TRBV6-1 and TRBJ2-5; the D gene is possibly TRBD2 (6 bases). This CDR3 contains 12 residues. With 10 bases removed from V and 2 bases from J, the gap between germline ends came to 11 bases. The germline V gene has CDR1 MNHNS and CDR2 SASEGT. CDR3 sequence (DNA): TGTGCCACCCGGGACTTTCAAGAGACCCAGTACTTC. This codes for CATRDFQETQYF.

This clonotype has a count of ten or more. V gene TRBV4-1 combines with J gene TRBJ1-1; D is perhaps TRBD1 (6 bases). Trimming took 2 bases from V and 4 from J, leaving 11 bases between them. The CDR3 contains 14 residues. CDR1 and CDR2 from the germline V gene are MGHRA and YSYEKL. In DNA, the CDR3 is TGCGCCAGCAGCCAACCCAGGGGCGGCACTGAAGCTTTCTTT. As protein: CASSQPRGGTEAFF.

To note about this clonotype: This may be a read error: a much more frequent sequence differs by one nucleotide. CDR3: CANSFYQRIYEQYF. The CDR3, as DNA: TGTGCCAACAGTTTCTACCAGCGGATCTACGAGCAGTACTTC. This chain connects TRBV12-3 or TRBV12-4 to TRBJ2-7, with D tentatively TRBD2 (5 bases). This CDR3 has 14 amino acids.

This clonotype occurred many times. The rearrangement joins TRBV11-2 to TRBJ2-7; D is unclear. Per germline, CDR1 SGHAT and CDR2 FQNNGV. Trimming removed 4 bases from V and 6 bases from J, with 19 bases in between. The CDR3 covers 15 residues. CDR3 nucleotide sequence: TGTGCCAGCAGCTATGGGCCCCTCGGAGCTGGCGAGCAGTACTTC. Residues: CASSYGPLGAGEQYF.

J is TRBJ1-2 and V is TRBV7-9; no clear D gene. The length of the CDR3 is 15 residues. The ends were cut back, 4 bases at V and 6 bases at J, with 18 bases in the middle. Germline CDR1 and CDR2: SEHNR and FQNEAQ (reference sequence). CDR3 nucleotide sequence: TGTGCCAGCAGCTCACCCCTCCTAATGTTGGATGGCTACACCTTC. Its translation: CASSSPLLMLDGYTF.

This clonotype was observed at least ten times. The V gene is TRBV19, the J gene TRBJ1-2, with 9 bases matching TRBD1. Germline trimming cut 8 bases from V and 3 bases from J; bases unmatched to any gene: 7. CDR1 is LNHDA and CDR2 is SQIVND in the germline V gene (reference sequence). The CDR3 runs to 14 residues. This chain's CDR3 is CASLSGTGYYGYTF. The CDR3 DNA reads TGTGCCAGTCTATCCGGGACAGGGTACTATGGCTACACCTTC.

At least ten counts were recorded for this clonotype. The gene calls are TRBV20-1 and TRBJ2-1; 8 bases align to TRBD2. V shed 6 bases and J 7 bases; nucleotides not matched to a gene: 11. Germline V gene lookup returns CDR1 DFQATT and CDR2 SNEGSKA (reference sequence). The CDR3 is made up of 14 amino acids. The CDR3 region has the DNA TGCAGTGCCCAGAGCGGGAGAAATATGAATGAGCAGTTCTTC. Translating it yields CSAQSGRNMNEQFF.

This clonotype has a handful of counts. J is TRBJ2-1 and V is TRBV12-3 or TRBV12-4; unclear D gene. This CDR3 comprises 13 residues. Between the trimmed V and J ends, which lost 1 base and 7 bases, there was a span of 8 bases. Here the CDR3 reads CASSLEARNEQFF. As DNA, the CDR3 is TGTGCCAGCAGTTTAGAGGCCCGTAATGAGCAGTTCTTC.

This clonotype occurred many times. V gene TRBV28 combines with J gene TRBJ2-7; no firm D call. V lost 6 bases and J lost 0, with 9 bases in between. The CDR3 extends over 13 amino acids. In germline, CDR1 is MDHEN, CDR2 SYDVKM. The CDR3 protein is CASRPSSSYEQYF. In nucleotides, the CDR3 is TGTGCCAGCAGACCTTCGAGCTCCTACGAGCAGTACTTC.

This clonotype was recorded many times. The V gene is TRBV12-3 or TRBV12-4, the J gene TRBJ2-7; 11 bases line up with TRBD2. V trimming: 3 bases; J trimming: 7 bases; junction bases outside the gene matches: 8. CDR3 size: 15 residues. This CDR3 is CASSLGSGGDREQYF. DNA of the CDR3: TGTGCCAGCAGTTTGGGTAGCGGGGGGGATCGGGAGCAGTACTTC.

This clonotype was counted ten times or more. The rearrangement links TRBV12-3 or TRBV12-4 to TRBJ2-7, with a weak D call TRBD1 (5 bases). The CDR3 extends over 14 amino acids. Trimming took 5 bases from V and 3 from J, leaving 14 bases between them. Here the CDR3 DNA reads TGTGCCAGCAGTCCATCGACAGATTACTACGAGCAGTACTTC. Protein sequence: CASSPSTDYYEQYF.

This clonotype was found a few times. The chain has TRBV5-1 and TRBJ2-1; no definite D call. Trimming left V 4 bases short and J 0 bases short, with 14 bases between. CDR1 SGHRS and CDR2 YFSETQ come from the germline V gene. This CDR3 is built from 16 residues. CDR3 amino acids: CASSLARASSYNEQFF. The CDR3 nucleotides read TGCGCCAGCAGCCTGGCTAGGGCAAGCTCCTACAATGAGCAGTTCTTC.

This clonotype has ten or more counts. The chain recombines TRBV3-1 with TRBJ1-3, with 9 bases identical to TRBD1. The CDR3 contains 16 residues. Germline loops: CDR1 LGHDT, CDR2 YNNKEL (reference sequence). The V and J ends lost 7 bases and 6 bases, in that order; junction bases with no gene match: 13. CDR3 coding DNA: TGTGCCAGCAAACCTCGGGACAGGGCCTATGAAAACACCATATATTTT. Amino acids: CASKPRDRAYENTIYF.

This clonotype was counted at least ten times. The V gene is TRBV18, the J gene TRBJ2-3; D unclear. V lost 1 base to trimming and J lost 3 bases, with 8 bases between them. The CDR3 has 14 residues. The germline CDR1 and CDR2 sequences are KGHSH and LQKENI. The CDR3 is CASSPQGRTDTQYF. The CDR3 bases are TGTGCCAGCTCACCACAAGGCAGGACAGATACGCAGTATTTT.

This clonotype was detected ten times or more. The genes are TRBV5-4 and TRBJ2-5, with TRBD1 as a possible D gene (5 bases). V lost 4 bases and J lost 5, with 15 bases in between. The CDR3 consists of 14 residues. The germline CDR1 and CDR2 sequences are SGHNT and YYREEE (reference sequence). CDR3 in amino acids: CASSQQDGSETQYF. The CDR3 DNA is TGTGCCAGCAGCCAACAGGATGGTTCGGAGACCCAGTACTTC.

This clonotype was observed at least ten times. The chain employs TRBV5-4 and TRBJ2-7; tentatively, D is TRBD2 (7 bases). Germline V lookup: CDR1 SGHNT, CDR2 YYREEE (reference sequence). V gave up 3 bases and J gave up 7 bases, with 20 bases separating them. The CDR3 loop spans 15 amino acids. CDR3 sequence reads: CASSSGGGAPKEQYF. The CDR3 DNA is TGTGCCAGCAGCTCCGGAGGGGGGGCGCCGAAAGAGCAGTACTTC.

This clonotype occurred many times. The CDR3 DNA sequence: TGTGCCAGCAGCTCTCGCGCTTCCTACGAGCAGTACTTC. Protein product: CASSSRASYEQYF. The chain uses TRBV7-8 and TRBJ2-7; no reliable D call. The length of the CDR3 is 13 residues. V shed 4 bases and J shed 1 base, with 8 bases lying between them. In germline, CDR1 is SGHVS, CDR2 FQNEAQ.

This clonotype has a count of ten or more. The genes are TRBV28 and TRBJ2-5, with TRBD2 matching over 7 bases. The germline CDR1 and CDR2 sequences are MDHEN and SYDVKM. The CDR3 contains 12 residues. The V gene end was trimmed by 8 bases and the J gene end by 4 bases; junction bases not matched to a gene: 4. CDR3 loop: CASGLDRETQYF. The DNA for the CDR3 is TGTGCCAGCGGACTAGATAGAGAGACCCAGTACTTC.

There are many counts of this clonotype. The rearrangement uses TRBV5-1 and TRBJ1-1, with TRBD1 identical over 7 bases. Germline V lookup: CDR1 SGHRS, CDR2 YFSETQ. J lost 2 bases, V lost 5 bases, and 9 bases had no gene match. The CDR3 runs to 15 residues. This CDR3 is CASRGTGQPNTEAFF. In DNA, the CDR3 is TGCGCCAGCAGGGGGACGGGACAGCCAAACACTGAAGCTTTCTTT.

This clonotype was seen repeatedly, ten times or more. The CDR3 sequence: CASRAVGVRETQYF. The CDR3, as DNA: TGTGCCAGCAGGGCCGTCGGAGTTCGGGAGACCCAGTACTTC. V gene TRBV6-2 or TRBV6-3 combines with J gene TRBJ2-5; D unresolved. Germline V gene sequence: CDR1 MNHEY, CDR2 SVGEGT. This CDR3 region has 14 residues. Deletions cut 6 bases from V and 5 bases from J, with 16 bases between.

This clonotype was observed at least ten times. The chain is built from TRBV7-8 and TRBJ1-3; no clear D gene. This CDR3 spans 14 amino acids. The ends were cut back, 3 bases at V and 4 bases at J, with 10 bases in the middle. Germline CDR1 and CDR2: SGHVS and FQNEAQ. The CDR3 reads CASSLSGVGNTIYF. For the CDR3, the DNA is TGTGCCAGCAGCTTGTCCGGAGTCGGAAACACCATATATTTT.

This clonotype was found a few times. The chain combines TRBV19 with TRBJ1-2, with D perhaps matching TRBD1 (5 bases). Germline V gene data show CDR1 as LNHDA and CDR2 as SQIVND (reference sequence). Trimming cost V 6 bases and J 4 bases, with 21 bases left between them. This CDR3 contains 16 residues. The DNA of the CDR3 is TGTGCCAGTAGACTACCCGGGACCCCTAATATCTATGGCTACACCTTC. It is translated as CASRLPGTPNIYGYTF.

This clonotype has a count of ten or more. The CDR3 region has the DNA TGCAGTGCTAGAGCCGCGGGTCGGGAAGCTTTCTTT. Translation: CSARAAGREAFF. The chain is built from TRBV20-1 and TRBJ1-1; no definite D call. Germline lookup yields CDR1 DFQATT and CDR2 SNEGSKA (reference sequence). V was clipped by 1 base and J by 8 bases, with 11 bases between them. CDR3 length: 12 residues.

This clonotype was seen ten or more times. V usage is TRBV12-3 or TRBV12-4 and J usage is TRBJ2-4; 8 bases are shared with TRBD1. J gave up 2 bases and V 5 bases, and 5 bases lay outside the gene matches. This CDR3 has 15 residues. The CDR3 protein is CASSPRQGTKNIQYF. The CDR3 DNA is TGTGCCAGCAGTCCAAGACAGGGGACCAAAAACATTCAGTACTTC.

This clonotype was picked up many times. The gene calls are TRBV11-2 and TRBJ2-2, with 12 bases identical to TRBD2. V lost 3 bases, J lost 5 bases, and 7 bases stayed unmatched. Per germline, CDR1 SGHAT and CDR2 FQNNGV. The CDR3 runs 17 residues. CDR3 sequence (DNA): TGTGCCAGCAGCTTCACACCGACTAGCGGGAGTACCGGGGAGCTGTTTTTT. It specifies CASSFTPTSGSTGELFF.